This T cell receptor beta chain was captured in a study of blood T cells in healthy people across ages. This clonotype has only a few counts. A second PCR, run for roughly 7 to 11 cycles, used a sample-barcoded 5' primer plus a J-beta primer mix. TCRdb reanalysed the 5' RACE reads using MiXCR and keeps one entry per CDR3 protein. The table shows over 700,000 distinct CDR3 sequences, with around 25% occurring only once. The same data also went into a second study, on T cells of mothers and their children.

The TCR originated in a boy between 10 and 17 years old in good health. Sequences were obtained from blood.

The CDR3 is CASSPNRAGGNTIYF. The CDR3 DNA sequence: TGTGCCAGCTCACCGAACAGGGCTGGAGGAAACACCATATATTTT. This sequence joins TRBV18 and TRBJ1-3, with D maybe TRBD1 (6 bases). This CDR3 spans 15 amino acids. Between the trimmed V and J ends, which lost 3 bases and 4 bases, there was a span of 13 bases. From germline, CDR1 is KGHSH and CDR2 LQKENI.